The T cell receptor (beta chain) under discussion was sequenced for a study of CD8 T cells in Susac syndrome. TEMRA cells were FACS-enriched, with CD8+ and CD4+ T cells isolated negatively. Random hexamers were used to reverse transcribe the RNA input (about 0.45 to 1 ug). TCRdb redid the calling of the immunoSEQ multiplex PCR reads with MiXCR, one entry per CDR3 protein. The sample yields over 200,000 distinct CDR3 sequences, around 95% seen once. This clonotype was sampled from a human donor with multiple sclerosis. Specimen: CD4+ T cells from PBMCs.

CDR3 coding DNA: TGTGCCAGCAGCTTGGGGAGAGATTACAATGAGCAGTTCTTC. Translation gives CASSLGRDYNEQFF. The gene calls are TRBV5-4 and TRBJ2-1, with no clear D. This CDR3 has 14 residues. Germline loops: CDR1 SGHNT, CDR2 YYREEE (reference sequence). V lost 0 bases and J lost 4, with 8 bases in between.